This T cell receptor beta chain was retrieved from a study of blood T cell repertoires in COVID-19. Study-wide context: The United States, Italy and Spain were the sources of the acute and convalescent COVID-19 samples.

Original methodology: By means of reference gene primer amplification, nucleated cell counts were estimated. TCRdb's table, derived via immunoSEQ multiplex PCR, lists solely in-frame clones and lacks some. Clone size and the V and J calls come from that table; the DNA yielded D and trimming. The sample has 120,000 to 150,000 clones; around 80% are singletons. The TCR was taken from a woman in her forties or fifties in a cohort sampled during active or convalescent COVID-19. The sample was peripheral blood.

CDR3: CASSHPRGRVGNEQFF. The CDR3 bases are TGTGCCAGCAGCCATCCTCGGGGGAGGGTGGGCAATGAGCAGTTCTTC. V usage is TRBV11-1 and J usage is TRBJ2-1, with TRBD2 identical over 7 bases. The V gene end was trimmed by 5 bases and the J gene end by 6 bases; junction bases not matched to a gene: 13. The CDR3 totals 16 residues. Germline V gene lookup returns CDR1 SGHAT and CDR2 FQDESV (reference sequence). Filled out from reference TRBV11-1 and TRBJ2-1, the complete variable domain reads EAEVAQSPRYKITEKSQAVAFWCDPISGHATLYWYRQILGQGPELLVQFQDESVVDDSQLPKDRFSAERLKGVDSTLKIQPAELGDSAMYLCASSHPRGRVGNEQFFGPGTRLTVL.